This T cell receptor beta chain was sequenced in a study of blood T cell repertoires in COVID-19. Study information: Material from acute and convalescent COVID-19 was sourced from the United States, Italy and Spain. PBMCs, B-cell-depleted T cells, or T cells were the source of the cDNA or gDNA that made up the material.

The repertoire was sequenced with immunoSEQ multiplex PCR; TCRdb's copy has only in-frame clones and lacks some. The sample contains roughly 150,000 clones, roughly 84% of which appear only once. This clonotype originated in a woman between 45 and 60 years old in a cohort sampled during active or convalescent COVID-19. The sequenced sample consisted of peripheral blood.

The CDR3 loop is CASRTTGIYTGELFF. Here the CDR3 DNA reads TGTGCCAGCAGGACGACAGGGATCTACACCGGGGAGCTGTTTTTT. This rearrangement joins TRBV28 to TRBJ2-2, with TRBD1 matching 7 bases. The CDR3 extends over 15 amino acids. The V gene end was trimmed by 6 bases and the J gene end by 3 bases; junction bases not matched to a gene: 7. Germline V gene data show CDR1 as MDHEN and CDR2 as SYDVKM.